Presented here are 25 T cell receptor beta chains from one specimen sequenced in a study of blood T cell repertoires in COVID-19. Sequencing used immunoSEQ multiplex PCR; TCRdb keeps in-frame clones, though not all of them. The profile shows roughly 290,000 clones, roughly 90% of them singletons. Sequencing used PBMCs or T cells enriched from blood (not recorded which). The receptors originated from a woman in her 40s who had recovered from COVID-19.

For the CDR3, the DNA is TGTGCCAGCAGTTACGGGGCGGGGGCCTTCCACACCGGGGAGCTGTTTTTT. This translates into CASSYGAGAFHTGELFF. J is TRBJ2-2 and V is TRBV6-2 or TRBV6-3, with D possibly matching TRBD2 (7 bases). The CDR3 loop spans 17 amino acids. The V gene lost 2 bases and the J gene lost 3 bases, with 16 bases spanning the gap. Germline CDR1 reads MNHEY; CDR2 reads SVGEGT.

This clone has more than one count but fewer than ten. The CDR3 is CASSQQGIYGYTF. CDR3 nucleotide sequence: TGTGCCAGCAGTCAACAGGGGATCTATGGCTACACCTTC. The genes are TRBV7-2 and TRBJ1-2, with 7 bases lining up with TRBD1. CDR3 length: 13 residues. CDR1 and CDR2 from the germline V gene are SGHTA and FQGNSA. V lost 6 bases, J lost 4 bases, and 5 bases stayed unmatched.

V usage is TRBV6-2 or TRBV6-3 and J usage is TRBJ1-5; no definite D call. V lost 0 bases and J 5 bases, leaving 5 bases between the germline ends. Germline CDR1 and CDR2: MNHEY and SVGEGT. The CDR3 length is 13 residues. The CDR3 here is CASSYSRDQPQHF. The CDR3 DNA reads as TGTGCCAGCAGTTACTCGAGAGATCAGCCCCAGCATTTT.

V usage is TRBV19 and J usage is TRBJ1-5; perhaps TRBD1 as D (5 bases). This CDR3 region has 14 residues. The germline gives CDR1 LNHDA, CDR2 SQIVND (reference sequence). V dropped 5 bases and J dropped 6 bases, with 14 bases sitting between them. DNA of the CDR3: TGTGCCAGTAGTCATCTTCAGGGTAGTCAGCCCCAGCATTTT. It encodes CASSHLQGSQPQHF.

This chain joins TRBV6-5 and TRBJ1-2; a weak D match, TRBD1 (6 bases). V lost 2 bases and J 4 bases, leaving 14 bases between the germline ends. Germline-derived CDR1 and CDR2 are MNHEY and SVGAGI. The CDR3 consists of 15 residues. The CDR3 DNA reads TGTGCCAGCAGTTACACCCCAAGGGGGAGCTATGGCTACACCTTC. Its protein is CASSYTPRGSYGYTF.

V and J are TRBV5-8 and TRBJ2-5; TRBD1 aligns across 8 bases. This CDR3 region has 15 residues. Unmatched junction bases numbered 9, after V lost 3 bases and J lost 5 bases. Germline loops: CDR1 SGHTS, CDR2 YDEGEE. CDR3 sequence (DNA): TGTGCCAGCAGCTCCGGGACAGGAGGAGAGGAGACCCAGTACTTC. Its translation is CASSSGTGGEETQYF.

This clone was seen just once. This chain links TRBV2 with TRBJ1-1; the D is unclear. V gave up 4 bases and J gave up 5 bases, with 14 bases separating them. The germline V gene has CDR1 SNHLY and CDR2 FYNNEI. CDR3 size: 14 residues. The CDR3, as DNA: TGTGCCAGCAGTGTGGAGGGTACGAATACTGAAGCTTTCTTT. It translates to CASSVEGTNTEAFF.

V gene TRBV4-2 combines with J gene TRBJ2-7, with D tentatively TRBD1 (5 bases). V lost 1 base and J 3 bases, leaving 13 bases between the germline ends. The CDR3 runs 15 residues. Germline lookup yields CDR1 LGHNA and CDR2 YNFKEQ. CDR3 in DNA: TGTGCCAGCAGCCAAGTGATCCGAGACAGCTACGAGCAGTACTTC. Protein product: CASSQVIRDSYEQYF.

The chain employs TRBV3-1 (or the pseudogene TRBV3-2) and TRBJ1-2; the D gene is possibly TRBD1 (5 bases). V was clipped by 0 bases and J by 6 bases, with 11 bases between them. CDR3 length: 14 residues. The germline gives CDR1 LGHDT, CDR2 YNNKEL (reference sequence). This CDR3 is CASSQDGGVNGYTF. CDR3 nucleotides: TGTGCCAGCAGCCAAGACGGGGGGGTAAATGGCTACACCTTC.

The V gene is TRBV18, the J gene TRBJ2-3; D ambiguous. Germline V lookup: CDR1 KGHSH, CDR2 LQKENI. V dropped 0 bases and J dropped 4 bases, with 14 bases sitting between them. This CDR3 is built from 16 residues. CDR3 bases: TGTGCCAGCTCACCACCGAGCTCACAGAGAGCAGATACGCAGTATTTT. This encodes CASSPPSSQRADTQYF. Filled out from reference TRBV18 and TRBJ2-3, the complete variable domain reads NAGVMQNPRHLVRRRGQEARLRCSPMKGHSHVYWYRQLPEEGLKFMVYLQKENIIDESGMPKERFSAEFPKEGPSILRIQQVVRGDSAAYFCASSPPSSQRADTQYFGPGTRLTVL.

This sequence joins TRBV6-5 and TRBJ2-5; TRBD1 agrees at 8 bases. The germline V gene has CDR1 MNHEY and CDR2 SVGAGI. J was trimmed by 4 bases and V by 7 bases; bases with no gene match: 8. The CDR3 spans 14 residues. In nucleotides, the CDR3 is TGTGCCAGCACCGTGACAGGGGATAGAGAGACCCAGTACTTC. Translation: CASTVTGDRETQYF.

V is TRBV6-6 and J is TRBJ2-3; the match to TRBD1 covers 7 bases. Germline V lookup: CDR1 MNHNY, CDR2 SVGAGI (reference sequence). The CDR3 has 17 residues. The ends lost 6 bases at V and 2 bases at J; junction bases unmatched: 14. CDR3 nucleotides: TGTGCCAGCAGCCGAACCCCCGGGACAGACTTCACAGATACGCAGTATTTT. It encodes CASSRTPGTDFTDTQYF.

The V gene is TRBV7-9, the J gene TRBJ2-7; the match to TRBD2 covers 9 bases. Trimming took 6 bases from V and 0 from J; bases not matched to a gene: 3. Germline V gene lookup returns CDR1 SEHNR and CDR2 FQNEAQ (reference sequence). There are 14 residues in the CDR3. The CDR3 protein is CASRSGGFSYEQYF. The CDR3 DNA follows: TGTGCCAGCAGAAGCGGGGGGTTCTCCTACGAGCAGTACTTC.

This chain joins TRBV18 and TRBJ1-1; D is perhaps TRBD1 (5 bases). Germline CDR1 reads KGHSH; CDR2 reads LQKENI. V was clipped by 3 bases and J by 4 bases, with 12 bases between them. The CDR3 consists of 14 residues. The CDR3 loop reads CASSPTEGTTEAFF. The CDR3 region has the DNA TGTGCCAGCTCACCTACGGAGGGGACCACTGAAGCTTTCTTT.

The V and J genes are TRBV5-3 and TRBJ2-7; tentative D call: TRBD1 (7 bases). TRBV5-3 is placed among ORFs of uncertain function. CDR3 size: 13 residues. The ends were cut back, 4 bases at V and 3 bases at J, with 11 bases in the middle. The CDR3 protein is CARSLRDSYEQYF. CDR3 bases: TGTGCCAGAAGCCTGCGGGACAGCTACGAGCAGTACTTC.

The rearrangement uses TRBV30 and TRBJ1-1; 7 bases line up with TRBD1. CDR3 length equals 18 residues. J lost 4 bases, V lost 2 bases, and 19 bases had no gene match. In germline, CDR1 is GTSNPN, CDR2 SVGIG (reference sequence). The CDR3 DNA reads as TGTGCCTGGAGTTTACGAAAAGCGTTCAGTGGGGACAGCACTGAAGCTTTCTTT. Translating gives CAWSLRKAFSGDSTEAFF.

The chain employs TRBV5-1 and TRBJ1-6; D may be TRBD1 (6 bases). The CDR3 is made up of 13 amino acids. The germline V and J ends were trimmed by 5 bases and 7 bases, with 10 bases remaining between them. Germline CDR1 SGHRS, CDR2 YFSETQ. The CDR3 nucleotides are TGCGCCAGCAGGGACAGTCGGAATTCACCCCTCCACTTT. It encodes CASRDSRNSPLHF.

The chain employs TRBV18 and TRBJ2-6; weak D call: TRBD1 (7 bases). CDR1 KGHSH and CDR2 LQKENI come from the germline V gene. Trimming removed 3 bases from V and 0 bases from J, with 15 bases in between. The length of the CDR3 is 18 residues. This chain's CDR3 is CASSPRGTAPSGANVLTF. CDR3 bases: TGTGCCAGCTCACCCCGCGGGACAGCCCCCTCTGGGGCCAACGTCCTGACTTTC.

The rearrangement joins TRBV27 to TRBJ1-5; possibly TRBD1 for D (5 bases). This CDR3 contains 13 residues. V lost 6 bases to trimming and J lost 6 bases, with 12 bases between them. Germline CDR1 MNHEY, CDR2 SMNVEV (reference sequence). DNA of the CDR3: TGTGCCAGCAGGCAGGGAAATTTTCAGCCCCAGCATTTT. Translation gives CASRQGNFQPQHF.

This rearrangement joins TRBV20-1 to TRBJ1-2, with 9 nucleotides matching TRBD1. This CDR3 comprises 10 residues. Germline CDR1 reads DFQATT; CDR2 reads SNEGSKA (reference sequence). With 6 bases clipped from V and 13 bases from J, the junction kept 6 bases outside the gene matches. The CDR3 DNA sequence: TGCAGTGCCCCGGGGACAGGGACCACCTTC. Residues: CSAPGTGTTF.

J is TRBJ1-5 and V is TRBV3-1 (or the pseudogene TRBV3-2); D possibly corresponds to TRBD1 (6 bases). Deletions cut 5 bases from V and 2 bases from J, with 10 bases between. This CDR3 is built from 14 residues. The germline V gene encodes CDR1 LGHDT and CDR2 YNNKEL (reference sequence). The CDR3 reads CASSGGRGNQPQHF. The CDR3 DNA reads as TGTGCCAGCAGCGGGGGCCGGGGCAATCAGCCCCAGCATTTT.

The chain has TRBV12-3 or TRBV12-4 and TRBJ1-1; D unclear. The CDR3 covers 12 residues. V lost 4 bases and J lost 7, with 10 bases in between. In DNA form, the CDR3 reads TGTGCCAGCAGTTATGGGCCAGGTGAAGCTTTCTTT. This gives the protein CASSYGPGEAFF.

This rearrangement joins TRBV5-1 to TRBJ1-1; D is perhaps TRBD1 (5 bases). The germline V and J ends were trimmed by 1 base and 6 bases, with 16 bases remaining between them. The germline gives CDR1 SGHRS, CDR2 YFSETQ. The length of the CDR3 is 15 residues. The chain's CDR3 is CASSLPSGDGAEAFF. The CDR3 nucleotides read TGCGCCAGCAGCTTGCCCTCGGGGGATGGGGCTGAAGCTTTCTTT.

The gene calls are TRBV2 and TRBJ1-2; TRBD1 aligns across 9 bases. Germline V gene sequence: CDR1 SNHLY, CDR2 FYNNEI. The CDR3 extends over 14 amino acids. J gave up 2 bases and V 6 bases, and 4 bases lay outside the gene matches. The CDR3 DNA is TGTGCCAGCAGAGGGACAGGGAGCAACTATGGCTACACCTTC. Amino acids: CASRGTGSNYGYTF.

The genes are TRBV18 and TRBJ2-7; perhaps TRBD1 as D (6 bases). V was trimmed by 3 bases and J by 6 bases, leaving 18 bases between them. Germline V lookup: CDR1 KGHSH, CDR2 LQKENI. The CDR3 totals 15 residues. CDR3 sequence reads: CASSPYQGPGGEQYF. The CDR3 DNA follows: TGTGCCAGCTCACCGTATCAGGGGCCTGGGGGCGAGCAGTACTTC.